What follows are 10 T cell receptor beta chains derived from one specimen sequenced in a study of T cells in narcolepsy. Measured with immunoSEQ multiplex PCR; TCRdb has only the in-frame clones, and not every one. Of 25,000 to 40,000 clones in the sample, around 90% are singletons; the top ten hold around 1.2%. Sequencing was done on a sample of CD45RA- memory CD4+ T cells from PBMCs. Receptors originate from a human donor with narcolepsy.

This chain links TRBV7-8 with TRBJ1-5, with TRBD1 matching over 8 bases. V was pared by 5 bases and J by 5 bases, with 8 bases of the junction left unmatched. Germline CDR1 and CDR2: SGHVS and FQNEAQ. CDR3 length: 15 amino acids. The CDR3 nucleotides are TGTGCCAGCAGCCGGACAGGGAGAGGTCATCAGCCCCAGCATTTT. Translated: CASSRTGRGHQPQHF. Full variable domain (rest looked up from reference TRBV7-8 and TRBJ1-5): GAGVSQSPRYKVAKRGQDVALRCDPISGHVSLFWYQQALGQGPEFLTYFQNEAQLDKSGLPSDRFFAERPEGSVSTLKIQRTQQEDSAVYLCASSRTGRGHQPQHFGDGTRLSIL.

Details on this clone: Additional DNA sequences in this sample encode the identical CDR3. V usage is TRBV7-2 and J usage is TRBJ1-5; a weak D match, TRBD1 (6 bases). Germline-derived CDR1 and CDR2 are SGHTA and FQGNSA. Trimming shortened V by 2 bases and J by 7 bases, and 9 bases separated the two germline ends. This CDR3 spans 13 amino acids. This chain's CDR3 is CASSLRGNQPQHF. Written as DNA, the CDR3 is TGTGCCAGCAGCTTAAGGGGGAACCAGCCCCAGCATTTT.

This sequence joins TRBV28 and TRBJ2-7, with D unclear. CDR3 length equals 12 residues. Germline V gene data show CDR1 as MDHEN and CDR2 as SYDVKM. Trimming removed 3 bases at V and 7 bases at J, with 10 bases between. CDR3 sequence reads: CASSFLSMEQYF. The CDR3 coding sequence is TGTGCCAGCAGTTTTCTTTCAATGGAGCAGTACTTC.

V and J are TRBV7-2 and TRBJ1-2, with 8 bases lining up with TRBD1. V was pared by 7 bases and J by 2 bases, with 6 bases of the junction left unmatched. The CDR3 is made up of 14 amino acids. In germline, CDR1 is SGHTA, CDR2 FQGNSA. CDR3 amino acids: CASTRTGYNYGYTF. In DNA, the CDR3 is TGTGCCAGCACAAGGACAGGGTACAACTATGGCTACACCTTC.

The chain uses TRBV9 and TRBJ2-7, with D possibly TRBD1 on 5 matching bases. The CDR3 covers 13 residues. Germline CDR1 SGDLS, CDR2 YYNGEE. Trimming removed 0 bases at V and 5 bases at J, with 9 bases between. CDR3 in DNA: TGTGCCAGCAGCGTAGCGCCCAGGGACGAGCAGTACTTC. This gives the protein CASSVAPRDEQYF.

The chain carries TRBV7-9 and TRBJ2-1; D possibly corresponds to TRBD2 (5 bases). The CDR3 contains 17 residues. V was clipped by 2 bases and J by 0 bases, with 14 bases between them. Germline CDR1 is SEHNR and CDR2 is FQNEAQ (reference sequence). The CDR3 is CASSLPGRLSSYNEQFF. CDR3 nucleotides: TGTGCCAGCAGCTTACCGGGAAGACTTAGCTCCTACAATGAGCAGTTCTTC.

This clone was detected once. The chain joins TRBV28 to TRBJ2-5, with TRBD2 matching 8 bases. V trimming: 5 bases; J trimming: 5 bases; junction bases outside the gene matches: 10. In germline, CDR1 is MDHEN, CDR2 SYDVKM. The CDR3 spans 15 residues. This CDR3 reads CASSRLTGGAETQYF. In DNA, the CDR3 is TGTGCCAGCAGTCGCCTTACCGGGGGGGCTGAGACCCAGTACTTC.

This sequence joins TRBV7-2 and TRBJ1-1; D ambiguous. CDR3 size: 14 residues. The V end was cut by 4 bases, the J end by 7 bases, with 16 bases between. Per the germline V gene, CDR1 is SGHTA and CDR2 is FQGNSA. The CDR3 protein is CASSSEGGGFEAFF. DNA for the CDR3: TGTGCCAGCAGCTCGGAGGGAGGAGGGTTTGAAGCTTTCTTT.

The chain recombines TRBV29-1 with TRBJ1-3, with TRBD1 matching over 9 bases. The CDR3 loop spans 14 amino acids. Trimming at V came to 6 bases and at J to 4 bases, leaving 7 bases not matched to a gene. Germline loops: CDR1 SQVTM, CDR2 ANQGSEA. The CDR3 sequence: CSVDRGLGGNTIYF. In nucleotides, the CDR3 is TGCAGCGTGGACAGGGGACTAGGAGGAAACACCATATATTTT.

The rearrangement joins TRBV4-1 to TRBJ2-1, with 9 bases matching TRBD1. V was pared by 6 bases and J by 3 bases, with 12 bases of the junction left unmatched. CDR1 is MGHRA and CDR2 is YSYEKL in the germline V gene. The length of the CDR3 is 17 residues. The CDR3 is CASRDRGGGSFYNEQFF. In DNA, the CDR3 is TGCGCCAGCAGGGACAGGGGCGGCGGGAGCTTCTACAATGAGCAGTTCTTC.